This TCR beta chain is from a study of shared clonotypes between healthy human individuals. The CDR3 extends over 15 amino acids. Germline loops: CDR1 SGHKS, CDR2 YYEKEE (reference sequence). V was pared by 4 bases and J by 4 bases, with 9 bases of the junction left unmatched. Whole-study results and caveats: Sample collection involved blood only; tissue repertoires are likely different. Four donors held about 5% of naive CD4 clonotypes in common.

Data came from immunoSEQ multiplex PCR; TCRdb stores just in-frame clones and leaves some out. Of 600,000 to 800,000 clones listed, roughly 72% are singletons. Turning to this clone: Its target is not known.

The sequence was collected from a woman aged 25 to 39 in good health. The sample taken for sequencing was memory CD4+ T cells sorted from blood. Described subset: CD45RA-negative fraction. The rearrangement uses TRBV5-5 and TRBJ1-2; 8 bases align to TRBD1. CDR3 region: CASSRTSGQGYGYTF. CDR3 nucleotides: TGTGCCAGCAGCCGTACGTCCGGACAGGGCTATGGCTACACCTTC. The full variable domain, rest sourced from reference TRBV5-5 and TRBJ1-2, is DAGVTQSPTHLIKTRGQQVTLRCSPISGHKSVSWYQQVLGQGPQFIFQYYEKEERGRGNFPDRFSARQFPNYSSELNVNALLLGDSALYLCASSRTSGQGYGYTFGSGTRLTVV.